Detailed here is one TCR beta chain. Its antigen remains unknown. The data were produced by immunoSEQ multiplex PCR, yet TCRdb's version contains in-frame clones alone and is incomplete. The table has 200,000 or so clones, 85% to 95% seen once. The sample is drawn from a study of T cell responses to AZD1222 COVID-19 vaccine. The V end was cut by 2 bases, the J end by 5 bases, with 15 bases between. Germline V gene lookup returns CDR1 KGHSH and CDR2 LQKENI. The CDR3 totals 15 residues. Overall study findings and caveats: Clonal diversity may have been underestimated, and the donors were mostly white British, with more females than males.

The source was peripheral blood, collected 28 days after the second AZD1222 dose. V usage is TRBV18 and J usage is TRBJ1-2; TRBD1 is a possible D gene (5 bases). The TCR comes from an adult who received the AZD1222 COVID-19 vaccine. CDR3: CASSPSRQGGYGYTF. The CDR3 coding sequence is TGTGCCAGCTCACCAAGTCGGCAGGGAGGGTATGGCTACACCTTC.